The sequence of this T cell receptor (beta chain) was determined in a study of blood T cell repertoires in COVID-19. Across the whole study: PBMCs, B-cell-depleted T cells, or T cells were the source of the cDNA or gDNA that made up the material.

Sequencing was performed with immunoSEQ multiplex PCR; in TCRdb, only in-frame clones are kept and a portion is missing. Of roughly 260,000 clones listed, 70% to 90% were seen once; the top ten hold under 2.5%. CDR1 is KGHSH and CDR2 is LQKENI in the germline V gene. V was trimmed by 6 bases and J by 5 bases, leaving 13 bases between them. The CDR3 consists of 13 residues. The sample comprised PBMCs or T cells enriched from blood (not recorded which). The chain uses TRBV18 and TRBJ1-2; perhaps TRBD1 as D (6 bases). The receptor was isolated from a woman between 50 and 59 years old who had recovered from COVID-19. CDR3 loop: CASSPEQGYGYTF. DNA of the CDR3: TGTGCCAGCTCTCCCGAGCAGGGGTATGGCTACACCTTC.